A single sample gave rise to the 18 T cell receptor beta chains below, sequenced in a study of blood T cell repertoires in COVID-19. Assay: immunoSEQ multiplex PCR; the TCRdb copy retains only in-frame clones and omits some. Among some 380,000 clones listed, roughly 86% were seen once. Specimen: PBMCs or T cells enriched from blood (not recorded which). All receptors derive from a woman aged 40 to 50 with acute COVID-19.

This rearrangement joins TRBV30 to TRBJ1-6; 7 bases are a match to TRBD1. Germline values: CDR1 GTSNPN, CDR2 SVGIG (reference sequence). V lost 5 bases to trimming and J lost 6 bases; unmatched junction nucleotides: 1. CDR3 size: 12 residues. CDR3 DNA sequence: TGTGCCTGGGGGACAGCTAATTCACCCCTCCACTTT. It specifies CAWGTANSPLHF.

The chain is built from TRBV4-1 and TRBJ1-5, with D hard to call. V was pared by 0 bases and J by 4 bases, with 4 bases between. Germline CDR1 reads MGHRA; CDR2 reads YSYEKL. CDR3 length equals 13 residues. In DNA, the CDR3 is TGCGCCAGCAGCCAAGACAGAAATCAGCCCCAGCATTTT. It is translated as CASSQDRNQPQHF.

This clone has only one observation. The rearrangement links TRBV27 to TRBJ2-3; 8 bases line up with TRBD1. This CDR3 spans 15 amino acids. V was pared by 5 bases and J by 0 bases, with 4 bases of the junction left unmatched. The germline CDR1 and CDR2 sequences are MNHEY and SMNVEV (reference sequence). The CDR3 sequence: CASSKTGASTDTQYF. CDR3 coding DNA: TGTGCCAGCAGTAAGACAGGGGCTAGCACAGATACGCAGTATTTT.

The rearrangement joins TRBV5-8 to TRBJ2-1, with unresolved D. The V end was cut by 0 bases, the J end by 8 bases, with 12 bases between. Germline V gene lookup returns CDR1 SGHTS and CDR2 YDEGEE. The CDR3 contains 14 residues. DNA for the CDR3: TGTGCCAGCAGCTTGGTAGTATCGGTGGATGAGCAGTTCTTC. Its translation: CASSLVVSVDEQFF.

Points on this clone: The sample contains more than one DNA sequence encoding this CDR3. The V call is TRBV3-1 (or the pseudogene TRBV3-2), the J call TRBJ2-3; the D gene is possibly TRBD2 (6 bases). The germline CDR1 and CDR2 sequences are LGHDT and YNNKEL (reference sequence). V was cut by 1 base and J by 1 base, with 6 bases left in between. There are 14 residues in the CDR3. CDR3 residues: CASSQAGGTDTQYF. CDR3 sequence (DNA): TGTGCCAGCAGCCAAGCGGGGGGCACAGATACGCAGTATTTT.

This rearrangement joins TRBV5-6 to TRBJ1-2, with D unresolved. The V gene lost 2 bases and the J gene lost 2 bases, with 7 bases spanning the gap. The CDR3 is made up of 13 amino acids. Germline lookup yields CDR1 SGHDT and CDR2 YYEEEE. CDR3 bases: TGTGCCAGCAGCTTCATACAGAACTATGGCTACACCTTC. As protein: CASSFIQNYGYTF. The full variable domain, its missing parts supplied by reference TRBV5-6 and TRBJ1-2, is DAGVTQSPTHLIKTRGQQVTLRCSPKSGHDTVSWYQQALGQGPQFIFQYYEEEERQRGNFPDRFSGHQFPNYSSELNVNALLLGDSALYLCASSFIQNYGYTFGSGTRLTVV.

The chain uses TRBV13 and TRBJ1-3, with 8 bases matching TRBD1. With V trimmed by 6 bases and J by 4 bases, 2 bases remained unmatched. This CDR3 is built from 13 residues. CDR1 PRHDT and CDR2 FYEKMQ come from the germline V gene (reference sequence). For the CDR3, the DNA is TGTGCCAGCAGACGGACAGGGGGAAACACCATATATTTT. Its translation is CASRRTGGNTIYF.

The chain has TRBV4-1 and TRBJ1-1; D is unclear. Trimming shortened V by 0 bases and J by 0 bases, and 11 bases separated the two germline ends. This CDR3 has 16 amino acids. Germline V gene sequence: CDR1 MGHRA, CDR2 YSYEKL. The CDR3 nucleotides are TGCGCCAGCAGCCAAGAGGGTGGAGGCATGAACACTGAAGCTTTCTTT. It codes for CASSQEGGGMNTEAFF.

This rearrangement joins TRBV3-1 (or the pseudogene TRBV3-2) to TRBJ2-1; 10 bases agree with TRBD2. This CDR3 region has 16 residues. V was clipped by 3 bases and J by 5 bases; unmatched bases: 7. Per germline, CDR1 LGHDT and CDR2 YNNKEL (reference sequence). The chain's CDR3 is CASSHAPGLANNEQFF. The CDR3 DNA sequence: TGTGCCAGCAGCCATGCACCGGGACTAGCGAACAATGAGCAGTTCTTC.

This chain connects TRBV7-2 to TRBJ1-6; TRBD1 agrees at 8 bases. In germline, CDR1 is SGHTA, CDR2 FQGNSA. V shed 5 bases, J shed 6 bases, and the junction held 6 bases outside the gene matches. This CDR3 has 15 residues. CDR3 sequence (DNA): TGTGCCAGCAGCCCGAACAGGGGGATTAATTCACCCCTCCACTTT. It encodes CASSPNRGINSPLHF.

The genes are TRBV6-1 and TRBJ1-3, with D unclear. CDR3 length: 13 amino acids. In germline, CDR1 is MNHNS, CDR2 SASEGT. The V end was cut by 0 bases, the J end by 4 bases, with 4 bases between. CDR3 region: CASSEARGNTIYF. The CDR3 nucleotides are TGTGCCAGCAGTGAAGCGCGGGGAAACACCATATATTTT.

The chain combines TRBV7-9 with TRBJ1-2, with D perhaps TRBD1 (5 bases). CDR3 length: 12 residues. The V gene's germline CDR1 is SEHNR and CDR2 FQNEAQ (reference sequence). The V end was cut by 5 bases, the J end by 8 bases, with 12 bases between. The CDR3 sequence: CASSPEGNGYTF. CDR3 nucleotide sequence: TGTGCCAGCAGCCCGGAGGGGAACGGCTACACCTTC.

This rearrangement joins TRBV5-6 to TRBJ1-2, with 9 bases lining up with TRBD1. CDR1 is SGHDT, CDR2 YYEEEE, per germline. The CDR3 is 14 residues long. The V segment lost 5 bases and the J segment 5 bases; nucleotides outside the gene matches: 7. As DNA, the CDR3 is TGTGCCAGCAGGCCCGGGACAGGGATTTATGGCTACACCTTC. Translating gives CASRPGTGIYGYTF.

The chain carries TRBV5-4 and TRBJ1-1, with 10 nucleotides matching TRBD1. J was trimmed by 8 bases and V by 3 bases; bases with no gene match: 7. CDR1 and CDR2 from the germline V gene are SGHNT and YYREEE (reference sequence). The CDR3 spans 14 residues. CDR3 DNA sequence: TGTGCCAGCAGCTCACCGGGACAGGGGTTCGAAGCTTTCTTT. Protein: CASSSPGQGFEAFF.

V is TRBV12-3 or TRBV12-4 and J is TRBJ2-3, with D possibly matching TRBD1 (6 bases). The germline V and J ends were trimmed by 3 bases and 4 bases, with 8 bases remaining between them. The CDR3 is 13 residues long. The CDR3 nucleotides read TGTGCCAGCAGTTTGGGGGCCCCAGATACGCAGTATTTT. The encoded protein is CASSLGAPDTQYF.

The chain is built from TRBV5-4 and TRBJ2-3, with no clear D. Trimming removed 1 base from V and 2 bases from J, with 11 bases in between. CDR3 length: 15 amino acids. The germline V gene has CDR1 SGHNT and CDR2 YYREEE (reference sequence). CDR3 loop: CASSLRGGPTDTQYF. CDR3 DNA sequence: TGTGCCAGCAGCTTGAGAGGCGGCCCCACAGATACGCAGTATTTT.

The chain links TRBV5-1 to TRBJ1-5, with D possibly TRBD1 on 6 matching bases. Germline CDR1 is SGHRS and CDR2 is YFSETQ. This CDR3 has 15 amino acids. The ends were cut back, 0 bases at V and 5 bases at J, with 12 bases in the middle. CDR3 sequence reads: CASSLGAGVDQPQHF. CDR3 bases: TGCGCCAGCAGCTTGGGCGCAGGGGTGGATCAGCCCCAGCATTTT.

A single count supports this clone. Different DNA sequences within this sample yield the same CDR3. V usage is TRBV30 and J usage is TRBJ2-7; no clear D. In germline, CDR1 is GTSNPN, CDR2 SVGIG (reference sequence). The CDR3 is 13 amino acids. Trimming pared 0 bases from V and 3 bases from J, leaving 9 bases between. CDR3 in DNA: TGTGCCTGGAGTGTATCTTTATACTACGAGCAGTACTTC. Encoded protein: CAWSVSLYYEQYF.